This TCR beta chain was identified during a study of shared clonotypes between healthy human individuals. The CDR3 has 14 residues. From germline, CDR1 is KGHSH and CDR2 LQKENI. With 3 bases removed from V and 5 bases from J, the gap between germline ends came to 14 bases. TCRdb's copy holds only in-frame clones and misses some; the assay was immunoSEQ multiplex PCR. Counted here are about 2.4 million clones, approximately 93% occurring once; the ten biggest clones make up 0.36%. The chain uses TRBV18 and TRBJ2-7; D remains ambiguous. Sequenced sample: naive CD4+ T cells from PBMCs. Indicated subset: CD45RA+ positively selected. This clonotype originated in a man aged 18 to 30 in good health. Some clones in this sample may be carry-over from other donors' samples. The DNA for the CDR3 is TGTGCCAGCTCACCTTTAGGGATTATCGACGAGCAGTACTTC. Translating it yields CASSPLGIIDEQYF.